Listed below are T cell receptor beta chains from one sample, sequenced in a study of Tregs in tolerant kidney transplant recipients. Clones were read by immunoSEQ multiplex PCR, and TCRdb kept only the in-frame ones, dropping some. The sample has hundreds of thousands of clones; more than 65% are singletons. Sequencing was carried out using CD4+ T cells from blood. All receptors derive from a human donor in good health. Both conserved end residues are part of each CDR3. The D gene is left open where the match is weak. Only some rows state a clone size, as once, few, many or a class for expanded clones.

V gene	J gene	clone size	D gene	CDR3 DNA	CDR3 protein
TRBV4-1	TRBJ1-3	few	TRBD1	TGCGCCAGCAGCCCGACAGGGTTAGGAAACACCATATATTTT	CASSPTGLGNTIYF
TRBV27	TRBJ2-7	.	TRBD2	TGTGCCAGCAGCTCCCTCCGGACTAGCGGGAGAGGTCGCTCCTACGAGCAGTACTTC	CASSSLRTSGRGRSYEQYF
TRBV29-1	TRBJ1-5	.	.	TGCAGCGTCAGACATCCTAATCAGCCCCAGCATTTT	CSVRHPNQPQHF
TRBV5-1	TRBJ1-2	few	.	TGCGCCAGCAGCTTGGCCCCAGGGGACTATGGCTACACCTTC	CASSLAPGDYGYTF
TRBV5-1	TRBJ1-1	once	.	TGCGCCAGCAGCAGTGAAGGTATGGGGAACACTGAAGCTTTCTTT	CASSSEGMGNTEAFF
TRBV14	TRBJ2-5	.	.	TGTGCCAGCAGCCGCGGGTATGGGCTACAAGAGACCCAGTACTTC	CASSRGYGLQETQYF
TRBV18	TRBJ2-5	.	.	TGTGCCAGCTCAAGTCAGGGGCATGAGACCCAGTACTTC	CASSSQGHETQYF
TRBV7-2	TRBJ1-6	few	TRBD1	TGTGCCAGCAGCCCGGGACAGGGCTATAATTCACCCCTCCACTTT	CASSPGQGYNSPLHF
TRBV27	TRBJ2-3	.	TRBD2	TGTGCCAGCAGTTTGTCGGCGGGAGGGTTATATACGCAGTATTTT	CASSLSAGGLYTQYF
TRBV27	TRBJ2-4	few	.	TGTGCCAGCAGTTTTGTAGGGACCAAAAACATTCAGTACTTC	CASSFVGTKNIQYF
TRBV7-8	TRBJ2-7	.	TRBD1	TGTGCCAGCAGCCGGGACAGGGCCTACGAGCAGTACTTC	CASSRDRAYEQYF
TRBV7-9	TRBJ1-5	few	TRBD1	TGTGCCAGCAGCTTTGGGACAGGGAGGTGGCCCCAGCATTTT	CASSFGTGRWPQHF
TRBV5-5	TRBJ1-5	.	.	TGTGCCAGCAGACCGGGGCTAGGAGGCAATCAGCCCCAGCATTTT	CASRPGLGGNQPQHF
TRBV19	TRBJ1-2	.	.	TGTGCCAGTCGACAGGTTACTAACTATGGCTACACCTTC	CASRQVTNYGYTF